This T cell receptor beta chain was documented in a study of blood T cells in healthy people across ages. The use of a sample-barcoded 5' primer and a J-beta primer mix characterized a second PCR of 7 to 11 cycles. Via MiXCR, TCRdb re-called the 5' RACE reads, giving one row per CDR3 protein. The sample includes 1.5 million to 2 million distinct CDR3 sequences, around 48% of them seen just once. The trim removed 5 bases at V and 7 bases at J, leaving 4 bases unmatched. Germline V lookup: CDR1 SEHNR, CDR2 FQNEAQ (reference sequence). The CDR3 length is 12 residues. Sequencing was carried out using blood. The chain employs TRBV7-9 and TRBJ2-7; 8 nucleotides align to TRBD1. This TCR derives from a woman in her thirties or forties in good health. Written as DNA, the CDR3 is TGTGCCAGCAGCACACAGGGGGGTGAGCAGTACTTC. Protein: CASSTQGGEQYF. Full variable domain (outside the CDR3, taken from reference TRBV7-9 and TRBJ2-7): DTGVSQNPRHKITKRGQNVTFRCDPISEHNRLYWYRQTLGQGPEFLTYFQNEAQLEKSRLLSDRFSAERPKGSFSTLEIQRTEQGDSAMYLCASSTQGGEQYFGPGTRLTVT.